The rows below give T cell receptor beta chains drawn from one sample of a study of blood T cells in healthy people across ages. TCRdb used MiXCR to reprocess the 5' RACE reads, holding one entry per CDR3 protein. The sample has 800,000 to 950,000 distinct CDR3 sequences, about 27% seen once. These same records also appear under a second study, on T cells of mothers and their children.

The sample consisted of blood. Receptors were obtained from a woman in her 40s in good health. The CDR3 runs from the conserved cysteine through the conserved F or W. The D gene is left open where the match is weak. A clone size is listed for some rows: how often the clone was seen (once, few, many), or a class if it is expanded.

d_gene: -; v_gene: TRBV10-2; j_gene: TRBJ2-7; abundance: many; CDR3nt: TGCGCCAGCAGCGCGGCCCTTCCGAGCTCCTACGAGCAGTACTTC; CDR3aa: CASSAALPSSYEQYF
d_gene: -; v_gene: TRBV3-1; j_gene: TRBJ2-7; abundance: many; CDR3nt: TGTGCCAGCAGCCAAGATGGAGTCTACGAGCAGTACTTC; CDR3aa: CASSQDGVYEQYF
d_gene: -; v_gene: TRBV7-6; j_gene: TRBJ2-5; abundance: many; CDR3nt: TGTGCCAGCAGCTCAAGCCGAGAAGAGACCCAGTACTTC; CDR3aa: CASSSSREETQYF
d_gene: TRBD1; v_gene: TRBV5-1; j_gene: TRBJ2-1; abundance: few; CDR3nt: TGCGCCAGCAGGGGCGACAGGGACTACAATGAGCAGTTCTTC; CDR3aa: CASRGDRDYNEQFF
d_gene: -; v_gene: TRBV5-5; j_gene: TRBJ1-2; abundance: many; CDR3nt: TGTGCCAGCAGCCCCTCGGGACTGACTAACTATGGCTACACCTTC; CDR3aa: CASSPSGLTNYGYTF
d_gene: TRBD1; v_gene: TRBV20-1; j_gene: TRBJ2-6; abundance: -; CDR3nt: TGCAGTGCTAGAAGGACAGGTGCTAGCTCTGGGGCCAACGTCCCGACTTTC; CDR3aa: CSARRTGASSGANVPTF
d_gene: -; v_gene: TRBV10-3; j_gene: TRBJ2-7; abundance: -; CDR3nt: TGTGCCATCAGTGACACGACCTACGAGCAGTACTTC; CDR3aa: CAISDTTYEQYF
d_gene: TRBD1; v_gene: TRBV9; j_gene: TRBJ1-2; abundance: -; CDR3nt: TGTGCCAGCACCCCGGGGGACAGTTTTATCTATGGCTACACCTTC; CDR3aa: CASTPGDSFIYGYTF
d_gene: -; v_gene: TRBV29-1; j_gene: TRBJ1-3; abundance: -; CDR3nt: TGCAGCGTTGAAGTACCGACGGGGCAGGGTGGTGGAAACACCATATATTTT; CDR3aa: CSVEVPTGQGGGNTIYF
d_gene: TRBD1; v_gene: TRBV5-1; j_gene: TRBJ2-2; abundance: once; CDR3nt: TGCGCCAGCAGCTCCCGGACAGGGAACACCGGGGAGCTGTTTTTT; CDR3aa: CASSSRTGNTGELFF
d_gene: -; v_gene: TRBV4-1; j_gene: TRBJ1-1; abundance: many; CDR3nt: TGCGCCAGCAGCCAAGTTATTCCCCAGACAGGGAACACTGAAGCTTTCTTT; CDR3aa: CASSQVIPQTGNTEAFF
d_gene: -; v_gene: TRBV12-3/TRBV12-4; j_gene: TRBJ2-5; abundance: few; CDR3nt: TGTGCCAGCAGTTTACCCTCAGAGACCCAGTACTTC; CDR3aa: CASSLPSETQYF
d_gene: -; v_gene: TRBV5-1; j_gene: TRBJ2-7; abundance: -; CDR3nt: TGCGCCAGCAGTTTTGATGGGTCCCACGAGCAGTACTTC; CDR3aa: CASSFDGSHEQYF
d_gene: -; v_gene: TRBV7-8; j_gene: TRBJ1-1; abundance: -; CDR3nt: TGTGCCAGCAGCTTACGGGAGGGTGAAAACACTGAAGCTTTCTTT; CDR3aa: CASSLREGENTEAFF
d_gene: -; v_gene: TRBV7-8; j_gene: TRBJ2-7; abundance: -; CDR3nt: TGTGCCAGCGGCACCTTTAGGGGTCCCTACGAGCAGTACTTC; CDR3aa: CASGTFRGPYEQYF
d_gene: -; v_gene: TRBV7-9; j_gene: TRBJ1-2; abundance: few; CDR3nt: TGTGCCAGCAGCTTAGATCATCTGGGCCTCTCCTACACCTTC; CDR3aa: CASSLDHLGLSYTF
d_gene: TRBD2; v_gene: TRBV20-1; j_gene: TRBJ2-1; abundance: -; CDR3nt: TGCAGTGCTACGAGTATAGCGGGAGATGAGCAGTTCTTC; CDR3aa: CSATSIAGDEQFF
d_gene: TRBD2; v_gene: TRBV19; j_gene: TRBJ2-7; abundance: few; CDR3nt: TGTGCCAGTAGTGCTAGCGGGGGGAGCTCCTACGAGCAGTACTTC; CDR3aa: CASSASGGSSYEQYF
d_gene: TRBD1; v_gene: TRBV7-2; j_gene: TRBJ2-7; abundance: -; CDR3nt: TGTGCCAGCAGCTCCCAAACCGGGACAGGGCGGAACGAGCAGTACTTC; CDR3aa: CASSSQTGTGRNEQYF
d_gene: TRBD1; v_gene: TRBV29-1; j_gene: TRBJ2-5; abundance: many; CDR3nt: TGCAGCGTTCAACGTACAGGGGTAGAGACCCAGTACTTC; CDR3aa: CSVQRTGVETQYF
d_gene: -; v_gene: TRBV18; j_gene: TRBJ2-3; abundance: -; CDR3nt: TGTGCCAGCTCACCGACGGGGGAAACAGATACGCAGTATTTT; CDR3aa: CASSPTGETDTQYF
d_gene: -; v_gene: TRBV5-1; j_gene: TRBJ2-1; abundance: many; CDR3nt: TGCGCCAGCAGCTTTAGCCAGGAACTCTACAATGAGCAGTTCTTC; CDR3aa: CASSFSQELYNEQFF
d_gene: -; v_gene: TRBV7-2; j_gene: TRBJ1-1; abundance: few; CDR3nt: TGTGCCAGCAGCTTAGGCGTTGGATTGGTTCCCACTGAAGCTTTCTTT; CDR3aa: CASSLGVGLVPTEAFF
d_gene: TRBD2; v_gene: TRBV7-3; j_gene: TRBJ2-7; abundance: -; CDR3nt: TGTGCCAGCAGCCCCCTAGCGGGGGTTGGCGAGCAGTACTTC; CDR3aa: CASSPLAGVGEQYF
d_gene: TRBD2; v_gene: TRBV20-1; j_gene: TRBJ2-1; abundance: many; CDR3nt: TGCAGTGCTAGGAACTCCCTCGGGGGGGCCGATGAGCAGTTCTTC; CDR3aa: CSARNSLGGADEQFF
d_gene: TRBD2; v_gene: TRBV7-3; j_gene: TRBJ2-2; abundance: -; CDR3nt: TGTGCCAGCAGCTCCCAGCGGGGGGCCAACACCGGGGAGCTGTTTTTT; CDR3aa: CASSSQRGANTGELFF
d_gene: TRBD2; v_gene: TRBV5-1; j_gene: TRBJ2-1; abundance: -; CDR3nt: TGCGCCAGCAGCTCCCTGAGCGGGGGGGCGGTTGAGCAGTTCTTC; CDR3aa: CASSSLSGGAVEQFF
d_gene: -; v_gene: TRBV20-1; j_gene: TRBJ2-7; abundance: many; CDR3nt: TGCAGTGCACCTTGGGTCTACGAGCAGTACTTC; CDR3aa: CSAPWVYEQYF
d_gene: -; v_gene: TRBV27; j_gene: TRBJ2-7; abundance: many; CDR3nt: TGTGCCAGCAGTTCGACAGACTACGAGCAGTACTTC; CDR3aa: CASSSTDYEQYF
d_gene: TRBD2; v_gene: TRBV5-1; j_gene: TRBJ2-3; abundance: many; CDR3nt: TGTGCCAGCAGCTTAGAGCTAGCGGGGGGCACAGATACGCAGTATTTT; CDR3aa: CASSLELAGGTDTQYF
d_gene: -; v_gene: TRBV19; j_gene: TRBJ1-4; abundance: -; CDR3nt: TGTGCCAGCCGAGAGGGGCCGTATGATGAAAAACTGTTTTTT; CDR3aa: CASREGPYDEKLFF
d_gene: -; v_gene: TRBV12-3/TRBV12-4; j_gene: TRBJ1-5; abundance: -; CDR3nt: TGTGCCAGCAGTCCCCAAACGTGTCAGCCCCAGCATTTT; CDR3aa: CASSPQTCQPQHF
d_gene: -; v_gene: TRBV7-2; j_gene: TRBJ2-7; abundance: -; CDR3nt: TGTGCCAGCAGCTCGACCCCGGGGGGCAGAATCTACGAGCAGTACTTC; CDR3aa: CASSSTPGGRIYEQYF
d_gene: -; v_gene: TRBV5-1; j_gene: TRBJ1-1; abundance: many; CDR3nt: TGTGCCAGCAGTTTAGTGGGGGGAAGTACTGAAGCTTTCTTT; CDR3aa: CASSLVGGSTEAFF